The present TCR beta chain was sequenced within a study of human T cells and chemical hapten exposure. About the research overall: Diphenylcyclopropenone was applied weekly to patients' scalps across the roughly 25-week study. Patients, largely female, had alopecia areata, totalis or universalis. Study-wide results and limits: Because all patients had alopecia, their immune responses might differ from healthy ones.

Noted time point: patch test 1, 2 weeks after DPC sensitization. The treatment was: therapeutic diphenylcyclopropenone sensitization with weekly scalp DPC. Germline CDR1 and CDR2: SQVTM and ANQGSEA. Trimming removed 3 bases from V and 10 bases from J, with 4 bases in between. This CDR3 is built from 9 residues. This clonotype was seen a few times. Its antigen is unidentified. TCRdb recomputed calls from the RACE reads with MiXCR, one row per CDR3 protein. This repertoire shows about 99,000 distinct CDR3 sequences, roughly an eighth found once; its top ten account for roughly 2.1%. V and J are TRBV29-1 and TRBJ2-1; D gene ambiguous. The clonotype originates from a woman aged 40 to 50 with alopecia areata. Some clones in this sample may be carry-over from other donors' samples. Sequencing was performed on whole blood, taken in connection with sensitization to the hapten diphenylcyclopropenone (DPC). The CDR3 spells CSVEAEQFF. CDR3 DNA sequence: TGCAGCGTTGAGGCGGAGCAGTTCTTC.